A selection of T cell receptor beta chains follows, all from one sample in a study of vaccination and CD4 T cells after COVID-19. Their specific antigens are unknown. MiXCR, applied by TCRdb to the PCR reads, yields one record per CDR3 protein. This sample has over 14,000 distinct CDR3 sequences; around 60% occur once, and the top ten carry just under 20%. The material sequenced was CD4+ T cells from blood, cultured in vitro. Receptor source: a human donor who had recovered from COVID-19. The CDR3 runs from the conserved cysteine through the conserved F or W. The D gene is left open where the match is weak. The size of a clone is reported for some rows only, either as once, few or many, or as a class for expanded clones.

>TRBV7-9|TRBD1|-|16|TRBJ1-1
CASSSPLQGVVTEAFF
TGTGCCAGCAGCTCGCCTTTACAGGGGGTGGTGACTGAAGCTTTCTTT
>TRBV5-1|-|medium-sized|13|TRBJ1-1
CASSWDMNTEAFF
TGCGCCAGCAGTTGGGATATGAACACTGAAGCTTTCTTT
>TRBV28|TRBD1|-|16|TRBJ1-1
CASSFDRGRIGTEAFF
TGTGCCAGCAGTTTCGACAGGGGGCGAATCGGCACTGAAGCTTTCTTT
>TRBV24-1|-|few|15|TRBJ2-5
CATSDPGTAGETQYF
TGTGCCACCAGTGACCCCGGGACGGCGGGGGAGACCCAGTACTTC
>TRBV29-1|-|few|14|TRBJ2-7
CSVGLQASSYEQYF
TGCAGCGTTGGTCTACAGGCTAGCTCCTACGAGCAGTACTTC
>TRBV20-1|-|few|14|TRBJ1-2
CSASRSSEGRGYTF
TGCAGTGCTAGCCGTTCGAGTGAAGGTAGAGGCTACACCTTC
>TRBV18|-|-|12|TRBJ1-1
CASSPQNTEAFF
TGTGCCAGCTCACCACAGAACACTGAAGCTTTCTTT
>TRBV7-3|-|-|15|TRBJ1-2
CASSYRAFPFGGYTF
TGTGCCAGCAGCTATAGAGCCTTCCCATTTGGTGGCTACACCTTC
>TRBV5-4|TRBD2|-|14|TRBJ2-1
CASSPSGRSDEQFF
TGTGCCAGCAGCCCTAGCGGGAGGAGCGATGAGCAGTTCTTC
>TRBV2|-|once|13|TRBJ1-3
CASSGDRGNTIYF
TGTGCCAGCAGTGGAGATCGAGGAAACACCATATATTTT
>TRBV5-1|TRBD1|-|15|TRBJ1-2
CASSLQGGLNYGYTF
TGCGCCAGCAGCTTACAGGGGGGCCTTAACTATGGCTACACCTTC
>TRBV7-9|TRBD2|once|18|TRBJ2-5
CASSLDPHGGSSEETQYF
TGTGCCAGCAGCTTAGACCCCCATGGCGGGAGCAGCGAAGAGACCCAGTACTTC
>TRBV7-2|-|-|14|TRBJ1-6
CASSFQGGDSPLHF
TGTGCCAGCAGCTTTCAGGGAGGGGATTCACCCCTCCACTTT
>TRBV9|TRBD2|-|19|TRBJ2-1
CASSEGGLGISRNYNEQFF
TGTGCCAGCAGCGAGGGGGGACTAGGCATATCAAGGAACTACAATGAGCAGTTCTTC
>TRBV20-1|-|-|14|TRBJ1-5
CSARDSRSNQPQHF
TGCAGTGCTAGAGATTCCAGGTCAAATCAGCCCCAGCATTTT
>TRBV2|TRBD1|-|12|TRBJ1-2
CASREDRHGYTF
TGTGCCAGCAGGGAGGACAGGCATGGCTACACCTTC
>TRBV20-1|-|few|14|TRBJ2-3
CSARSGVAADTQYF
TGCAGTGCTCGTTCTGGGGTCGCGGCAGATACGCAGTATTTT
>TRBV6-5|-|-|13|TRBJ1-2
CASSYRAYYGYTF
TGTGCCAGCAGCTACAGGGCCTACTATGGCTACACCTTC
>TRBV20-1|TRBD2|few|14|TRBJ2-3
CSAGLAESTDTQYF
TGCAGTGCTGGTCTAGCGGAGAGCACAGATACGCAGTATTTT
>TRBV25-1|TRBD1|once|16|TRBJ2-1
CASSETETGVDNEQFF
TGTGCCAGCAGTGAAACCGAGACAGGGGTCGACAATGAGCAGTTCTTC
>TRBV5-6|-|-|12|TRBJ1-2
CASSGSSYGYTF
TGTGCCAGCAGTGGCAGCTCCTATGGCTACACCTTC
>TRBV11-2|-|few|11|TRBJ2-5
CASSLEETQYF
TGTGCCAGCAGCTTAGAAGAGACCCAGTACTTC
>TRBV29-1|TRBD1|few|10|TRBJ1-2
CRTGGGGYTF
TGCAGGACAGGGGGGGGCGGCTACACCTTC
>TRBV20-1|-|-|13|TRBJ2-7
CSASRVSSYEQYF
TGCAGTGCTAGTAGGGTCAGCTCCTACGAGCAGTACTTC
>TRBV19|-|-|14|TRBJ1-1
CASSIGQPNTEAFF
TGTGCCAGTAGTATCGGTCAACCGAACACTGAAGCTTTCTTT
>TRBV19|-|-|15|TRBJ1-1
CASNIGRDMNTEAFF
TGTGCCAGTAACATAGGCAGGGACATGAACACTGAAGCTTTCTTT
>TRBV20-1|-|-|14|TRBJ2-5
CSARGRGTQETQYF
TGCAGTGCTAGGGGGAGGGGGACCCAAGAGACCCAGTACTTC
>TRBV20-1|-|few|14|TRBJ2-3
CSAREPLATDTQYF
TGCAGTGCTAGAGAGCCCTTAGCGACAGATACGCAGTATTTT
>TRBV20-1|TRBD1|few|14|TRBJ1-2
CSAPRTGRDYGYTF
TGCAGTGCCCCTCGGACAGGGAGGGACTATGGCTACACCTTC
>TRBV20-1|TRBD2|-|14|TRBJ2-3
CSAGLAGGTDTQYF
TGCAGTGCCGGGCTAGCGGGAGGCACAGATACGCAGTATTTT
>TRBV18|TRBD1|-|13|TRBJ1-5
CASSPTGNQPQHF
TGTGCCAGCTCACCGACAGGGAATCAGCCCCAGCATTTT